A single sample is the source of the 19 T cell receptor beta chains below, sequenced in a study of T cells in localized non-small cell lung cancer. The repertoire was sequenced with immunoSEQ multiplex PCR; TCRdb's copy has only in-frame clones and lacks some. The table has about 6,300 clones, approximately 15% seen once; the top ten hold 4% to 5.5%. This sample comprised normal lung tissue next to the tumor, obtained before any cancer treatment. These receptors all stem from a male donor older than 55 with stage II squamous cell lung carcinoma.

A few counts support this clone. The V gene is TRBV28, the J gene TRBJ2-1; D not resolved. The CDR3 has 16 amino acids. CDR1 is MDHEN and CDR2 is SYDVKM in the germline V gene. With 6 bases removed from V and 0 bases from J, the gap between germline ends came to 15 bases. CDR3 protein: CASSLVKIGSYNEQFF. Written as DNA, the CDR3 is TGTGCCAGCAGCCTCGTGAAAATAGGCTCCTACAATGAGCAGTTCTTC. Complete variable domain (other parts from reference TRBV28 and TRBJ2-1): DVKVTQSSRYLVKRTGEKVFLECVQDMDHENMFWYRQDPGLGLRLIYFSYDVKMKEKGDIPEGYSVSREKKERFSLILESASTNQTSMYLCASSLVKIGSYNEQFFGPGTRLTVL.

By proportion, this clone is medium-sized. The V and J genes are TRBV9 and TRBJ2-1; 9 positions agree with TRBD2. V dropped 0 bases and J dropped 6; count of bases not matched to a gene: 4. The CDR3 totals 15 residues. The germline gives CDR1 SGDLS, CDR2 YYNGEE. This CDR3 is CASSVGLAEVNEQFF. DNA of the CDR3: TGTGCCAGCAGCGTAGGACTAGCGGAGGTCAATGAGCAGTTCTTC.

In its sample, this clone was seen a few times. This rearrangement joins TRBV9 to TRBJ2-1; 13 nucleotides match TRBD2. J gave up 6 bases and V 5 bases, and 5 bases lay outside the gene matches. Germline V gene lookup returns CDR1 SGDLS and CDR2 YYNGEE. This CDR3 region has 15 residues. CDR3 in DNA: TGTGCCAGCAGTCCACTAGCGGGGGGGCCCAATGAGCAGTTCTTC. Translating gives CASSPLAGGPNEQFF.

V is TRBV19 and J is TRBJ2-5; 8 bases line up with TRBD2. Germline trimming cut 5 bases from V and 4 bases from J; bases unmatched to any gene: 6. The CDR3 extends over 14 amino acids. Germline CDR1 reads LNHDA; CDR2 reads SQIVND (reference sequence). This CDR3 is CASSARGGRETQYF. The CDR3 DNA is TGTGCCAGTAGTGCCCGGGGGGGACGAGAGACCCAGTACTTC.

This clone was seen a single time. The chain is built from TRBV19 and TRBJ1-1; D is perhaps TRBD1 (6 bases). The CDR3 has 18 residues. The V gene lost 3 bases and the J gene lost 2 bases, with 22 bases spanning the gap. The germline V gene has CDR1 LNHDA and CDR2 SQIVND (reference sequence). In nucleotides, the CDR3 is TGTGCCAGTAGTATGCGGCGTTTCAGGGGCCGATTCAACACTGAAGCTTTCTTT. It is translated as CASSMRRFRGRFNTEAFF.

V usage is TRBV6-8 and J usage is TRBJ1-1, with a possible D match to TRBD1 (5 bases). V was pared by 0 bases and J by 0 bases, with 17 bases between. CDR3 length equals 18 residues. CDR1 and CDR2 (germline): MNHGY, SAAAGT. CDR3 residues: CASSYSTRGRSMNTEAFF. CDR3 sequence (DNA): TGTGCCAGCAGTTACTCGACCCGGGGACGCAGCATGAACACTGAAGCTTTCTTT.

This clone has just a few counts. The V gene is TRBV25-1, the J gene TRBJ2-5; D is ambiguous. Germline V gene sequence: CDR1 MGHDK, CDR2 SYGVNS. Trimming cost V 4 bases and J 5 bases, with 8 bases left between them. CDR3 length equals 12 residues. In nucleotides, the CDR3 is TGTGCCAGCAGTGTTATTGGTGAGACCCAGTACTTC. This translates into CASSVIGETQYF.

V usage is TRBV30 and J usage is TRBJ2-5, with D unclear. Germline CDR1 is GTSNPN and CDR2 is SVGIG (reference sequence). This CDR3 has 13 residues. Trimming removed 8 bases from V and 2 bases from J, with 15 bases in between. CDR3 in amino acids: CAQTRSNQETQYF. In DNA form, the CDR3 reads TGTGCCCAGACGCGGAGTAATCAAGAGACCCAGTACTTC.

The chain couples TRBV11-3 to TRBJ2-7; TRBD2 aligns across 12 bases. V lost 5 bases to trimming and J lost 6 bases; unmatched junction nucleotides: 8. Germline V gene sequence: CDR1 SGHNT, CDR2 YENEEA. This CDR3 has 15 residues. The CDR3 DNA sequence: TGTGCCAGCAGCAGACCGACTAGCGGGAGTTTCGAGCAGTACTTC. This codes for CASSRPTSGSFEQYF. Drawing the rest from reference TRBV11-3 and TRBJ2-7, the complete variable domain is EAGVVQSPRYKIIEKKQPVAFWCNPISGHNTLYWYLQNLGQGPELLIRYENEEAVDDSQLPKDRFSAERLKGVDSTLKIQPAELGDSAVYLCASSRPTSGSFEQYFGPGTRLTVT.

This clone was observed a few times. The V gene is TRBV9, the J gene TRBJ2-1, with D perhaps matching TRBD2 (6 bases). CDR1 and CDR2 from the germline V gene are SGDLS and YYNGEE. Trimming took off 4 bases at V and 6 bases at J, with 11 bases between the two ends. The CDR3 covers 13 residues. Here the CDR3 DNA reads TGTGCCAGCAGCCCCGGGACTCTCAATGAGCAGTTCTTC. It yields the protein CASSPGTLNEQFF.

By share of the sample, this clone is medium-sized. V usage is TRBV11-3 and J usage is TRBJ2-1; 7 bases match TRBD1. This CDR3 contains 16 residues. After removal of 1 base from V and 1 base from J, the junction contained 4 bases not matched to a gene. CDR1 and CDR2 from the germline V gene are SGHNT and YENEEA. This CDR3 is CASSLVQGSSYNEQFF. The CDR3 nucleotides are TGTGCCAGCAGCTTAGTACAGGGGAGTTCCTACAATGAGCAGTTCTTC.

This clone occurred a few times. J is TRBJ2-1 and V is TRBV11-3; TRBD2 aligns across 8 bases. CDR3 length: 16 amino acids. Germline V lookup: CDR1 SGHNT, CDR2 YENEEA. V was clipped by 1 base and J by 4 bases; unmatched bases: 6. This chain's CDR3 is CASSLVGTSNYNEQFF. Written as DNA, the CDR3 is TGTGCCAGCAGCTTAGTGGGGACTAGTAATTACAATGAGCAGTTCTTC.

This clone appeared a single time. This sequence joins TRBV12-5 and TRBJ2-1, with a weak D call TRBD2 (6 bases). CDR1 and CDR2 (germline): LGHNT, FRNRAP. CDR3 length equals 11 residues. The CDR3 loop reads CASTRGKEQFF. The CDR3 bases are TGTGCCAGCACTCGGGGGAAAGAGCAGTTCTTC.

The table lists this clone with a few counts. The chain combines TRBV11-3 with TRBJ1-1; D possibly corresponds to TRBD1 (6 bases). The CDR3 runs to 17 residues. Trimming took 5 bases from V and 1 from J, leaving 20 bases between them. The V gene's germline CDR1 is SGHNT and CDR2 YENEEA. The CDR3 protein is CASSGTYSPSRNTEAFF. CDR3 nucleotide sequence: TGTGCCAGCAGCGGGACATACAGCCCCTCTCGGAACACTGAAGCTTTCTTT.

The rearrangement links TRBV4-1 to TRBJ1-2; 7 bases agree with TRBD1. Trimming removed 0 bases from V and 4 bases from J; junction bases left unmatched: 2. Germline V gene sequence: CDR1 MGHRA, CDR2 YSYEKL. CDR3 length equals 14 residues. CDR3 loop: CASSQDWDSYGYTF. In DNA, the CDR3 is TGCGCCAGCAGCCAAGATTGGGACAGCTATGGCTACACCTTC.

Only a few counts were recorded for this clone. The gene calls are TRBV23-1 and TRBJ2-7; D ambiguous. TRBV23-1 is identified as an open reading frame with a role that is uncertain. The CDR3 is 15 amino acids. The ends were cut back, 6 bases at V and 0 bases at J, with 15 bases in the middle. CDR3 in amino acids: CASSQDLQSSYEQYF. In DNA form, the CDR3 reads TGCGCCAGCAGCCAAGATTTACAGAGCTCCTACGAGCAGTACTTC.

This clone was picked up a small number of times. The chain links TRBV28 to TRBJ2-7; D possibly uses TRBD1 or TRBD2 (5 bases each). The CDR3 is made up of 15 amino acids. From germline, CDR1 is MDHEN and CDR2 SYDVKM. Deletions cut 3 bases from V and 2 bases from J, with 14 bases between. The CDR3 DNA reads TGTGCCAGCAGTTTTGCCGGGGCGAAGCCCTACGAGCAGTACTTC. This sequence encodes CASSFAGAKPYEQYF.

The chain links TRBV11-3 to TRBJ1-3; a possible D gene is TRBD1 (5 bases). Germline CDR1 SGHNT, CDR2 YENEEA. This CDR3 spans 14 amino acids. V was trimmed by 5 bases and J by 1 base, leaving 9 bases between them. In nucleotides, the CDR3 is TGTGCCAGCAGCCCCCAGGGTTCTGGAAACACCATATATTTT. It is translated as CASSPQGSGNTIYF. Full variable domain (outside the CDR3, taken from reference TRBV11-3 and TRBJ1-3): EAGVVQSPRYKIIEKKQPVAFWCNPISGHNTLYWYLQNLGQGPELLIRYENEEAVDDSQLPKDRFSAERLKGVDSTLKIQPAELGDSAVYLCASSPQGSGNTIYFGEGSWLTVV.

The V gene is TRBV19, the J gene TRBJ2-1, with D possibly being TRBD1 (7 bases). CDR3 length equals 15 residues. V dropped 1 base and J dropped 5 bases, with 12 bases sitting between them. Germline values: CDR1 LNHDA, CDR2 SQIVND (reference sequence). The chain's CDR3 is CASSIAGGSHNEQFF. CDR3 sequence (DNA): TGTGCCAGTAGTATAGCAGGGGGGAGCCACAATGAGCAGTTCTTC.